A single sample gave rise to the 27 T cell receptor beta chains below, sequenced in a study of CD4 T cells in relation to SARS-CoV-2 and coronaviruses. Assay: immunoSEQ multiplex PCR; the TCRdb copy retains only in-frame clones and omits some. The sample consists of about 31,000 clones, roughly 82% of them appearing once. For these TCRs, the target antigens are not known. Source material: memory CD4+ T cells from PBMCs, cultured in vitro. All receptors come from an adult with COVID-19.

V usage is TRBV28 and J usage is TRBJ2-1; 8 nucleotides line up with TRBD2. The germline gives CDR1 MDHEN, CDR2 SYDVKM. The CDR3 sequence is 16 residues long. Trimming at V came to 9 bases and at J to 4 bases, leaving 14 bases not matched to a gene. CDR3 sequence: CASTPAGGVWYNEQFF. CDR3 nucleotide sequence: TGTGCCAGTACCCCCGCGGGAGGAGTCTGGTACAATGAGCAGTTCTTC.

The V and J genes are TRBV3-1 (or the pseudogene TRBV3-2) and TRBJ2-7; D might be TRBD1 (5 bases). V was shortened by 4 bases and J by 1 base, with 11 bases between the two germline ends. This CDR3 is built from 14 residues. The germline CDR1 and CDR2 sequences are LGHDT and YNNKEL (reference sequence). CDR3 sequence: CASSPKAGSYEQYF. For the CDR3, the DNA is TGTGCCAGCAGCCCAAAGGCAGGGTCCTACGAGCAGTACTTC.

This chain links TRBV7-3 with TRBJ1-1; unclear D gene. In germline, CDR1 is SGHTA, CDR2 FQGTGA. The CDR3 is 15 amino acids. V gave up 1 base and J gave up 1 base, with 10 bases separating them. CDR3: CASSLSGQSNTEAFF. CDR3 DNA: TGTGCCAGCAGCTTAAGTGGGCAGTCGAACACTGAAGCTTTCTTT.

This clone has a handful of counts. This rearrangement joins TRBV21-1 to TRBJ1-3. TRBV21-1 is an annotated pseudogene. There are 16 residues in the CDR3. This CDR3 reads CASSKTGHPDGNTIYF. The CDR3 nucleotides are TGTGCCAGCAGCAAAACGGGTCATCCCGACGGAAACACCATATATTTT.

This chain connects TRBV5-4 to TRBJ2-1, with 8 bases matching TRBD2. The CDR3 is 17 amino acids. Trimming removed 4 bases from V and 9 bases from J; junction bases left unmatched: 18. The V gene's germline CDR1 is SGHNT and CDR2 YYREEE (reference sequence). CDR3 bases: TGTGCCAGCAGCCCCCACGAGAGCGAGCGGGAGTGGGTTGAGCAGTTCTTC. Translating it yields CASSPHESEREWVEQFF.

The chain combines TRBV21-1 with TRBJ2-5; the table assigns TRBD2, which was not confirmed against the DNA. TRBV21-1 has pseudogene status. CDR3 length: 18 residues. The CDR3 reads CASSKFGPARLEDGTQYF. DNA of the CDR3: TGTGCCAGCAGCAAATTTGGCCCTGCCCGCCTCGAGGATGGGACCCAGTACTTC.

This chain joins TRBV9 and TRBJ2-5; 9 bases are a match to TRBD2. CDR3 length equals 15 residues. V was pared by 2 bases and J by 5 bases, with 7 bases of the junction left unmatched. Looked up from germline, CDR1 is SGDLS and CDR2 is YYNGEE. This chain's CDR3 is CASSVSGSSGETQYF. In DNA, the CDR3 is TGTGCCAGCAGCGTTAGCGGGAGTAGTGGGGAGACCCAGTACTTC.

The chain couples TRBV2 to TRBJ2-7, with a weak D call TRBD1 (6 bases). The ends were cut back, 2 bases at V and 3 bases at J, with 11 bases in the middle. The CDR3 is made up of 14 amino acids. CDR1 and CDR2 from the germline V gene are SNHLY and FYNNEI. The CDR3 nucleotides read TGTGCCAGCAGTGAAAACAGGGAGCACTACGAGCAGTACTTC. Its translation: CASSENREHYEQYF.

This clone was detected only a few times. The V gene is TRBV10-2, the J gene TRBJ1-3, with D unresolved. V was pared by 3 bases and J by 0 bases, with 9 bases between. The CDR3 covers 15 residues. CDR1 and CDR2 (germline): WSHSY, SAAADI. CDR3 sequence (DNA): TGCGCCAGCAGTGAAAGGGAAGACTCTGGAAACACCATATATTTT. As protein: CASSEREDSGNTIYF.

This clone was counted once. V is TRBV27 and J is TRBJ2-1; D perhaps matches TRBD1 (6 bases). Trimming removed 1 base at V and 3 bases at J, with 10 bases between. The CDR3 spans 15 residues. CDR1 MNHEY and CDR2 SMNVEV come from the germline V gene (reference sequence). CDR3 DNA: TGTGCCAGCAGTTTATACACAGGGAGCTACAATGAGCAGTTCTTC. It specifies CASSLYTGSYNEQFF.

The chain has TRBV28 and TRBJ1-5, with 10 nucleotides matching TRBD1. Germline V gene lookup returns CDR1 MDHEN and CDR2 SYDVKM. The CDR3 is 16 residues long. With V trimmed by 6 bases and J by 2 bases, 7 bases remained unmatched. CDR3 DNA: TGTGCCAGCAGGGGTACCGGGACAGGGGGCAATCAGCCCCAGCATTTT. Translating gives CASRGTGTGGNQPQHF.

V is TRBV15 and J is TRBJ2-7; the D is unclear. Germline values: CDR1 LNHNV, CDR2 YYDKDF (reference sequence). The CDR3 covers 13 residues. The germline V and J ends were trimmed by 0 bases and 6 bases, with 9 bases remaining between them. This CDR3 reads CATSRDRHREQYF. CDR3 sequence (DNA): TGTGCCACCAGCAGAGATCGACATCGCGAGCAGTACTTC.

The chain has TRBV15 and TRBJ1-4, with D possibly matching TRBD1 (5 bases). The CDR3 consists of 14 residues. Trimming shortened V by 0 bases and J by 7 bases, and 9 bases separated the two germline ends. The germline V gene encodes CDR1 LNHNV and CDR2 YYDKDF (reference sequence). CDR3 nucleotides: TGTGCCACCAGCAGAGATCGGGGGGGTGAAAAACTGTTTTTT. It yields the protein CATSRDRGGEKLFF.

The rearrangement links TRBV21-1 to TRBJ2-3. TRBV21-1 corresponds to a pseudogene. This CDR3 comprises 17 residues. The CDR3 bases are TGTGCCAGCAGCACGCCGGGACCCTCCCTTGACACAGATACGCAGTATTTT. It encodes CASSTPGPSLDTDTQYF.

The chain uses TRBV9 and TRBJ2-1; D unresolved. Trimming cost V 2 bases and J 5 bases, with 8 bases left between them. CDR1 and CDR2 from the germline V gene are SGDLS and YYNGEE. The CDR3 runs to 13 residues. The CDR3 region is CASSVAGHNEQFF. CDR3 sequence (DNA): TGTGCCAGCAGCGTCGCAGGCCACAATGAGCAGTTCTTC.

The rearrangement links TRBV30 to TRBJ1-6; D gene unclear. V dropped 0 bases and J dropped 8 bases, with 11 bases sitting between them. Germline loops: CDR1 GTSNPN, CDR2 SVGIG (reference sequence). This CDR3 contains 14 residues. The CDR3 DNA follows: TGTGCCTGGAGTGTAGTCGGTTGGGATTCACCCCTCCACTTT. It translates to CAWSVVGWDSPLHF.

This clone was recorded a few times. The V gene is TRBV7-3, the J gene TRBJ2-7, with D possibly matching TRBD2 (5 bases). The length of the CDR3 is 13 residues. V was clipped by 8 bases and J by 3 bases, with 14 bases between them. Germline CDR1 SGHTA, CDR2 FQGTGA. The CDR3 reads CASSPGKYYEQYF. CDR3 coding DNA: TGTGCCAGCTCGCCCGGGAAATACTACGAGCAGTACTTC.

The rearrangement links TRBV15 to TRBJ2-7; 8 nucleotides match TRBD1. This CDR3 has 17 residues. V was pared by 0 bases and J by 3 bases, with 10 bases of the junction left unmatched. In germline, CDR1 is LNHNV, CDR2 YYDKDF (reference sequence). CDR3 residues: CATSRDLGQAVDYEQYF. CDR3 bases: TGTGCCACCAGCAGAGATTTGGGACAGGCCGTCGACTACGAGCAGTACTTC.

V usage is TRBV2 and J usage is TRBJ1-5; D not certain. Per the germline V gene, CDR1 is SNHLY and CDR2 is FYNNEI. Trimming left V 6 bases short and J 3 bases short, with 9 bases between. The CDR3 length is 13 residues. As DNA, the CDR3 is TGTGCCAGCAGACGTCTGGACAATCAGCCCCAGCATTTT. Amino acid sequence: CASRRLDNQPQHF.

The chain links TRBV5-1 to TRBJ2-2; no clear D gene. The CDR3 covers 15 residues. The V and J ends lost 3 bases and 4 bases respectively, with 13 bases between them. Germline V gives CDR1 SGHRS, CDR2 YFSETQ. The CDR3, as DNA: TGCGCCAGCAGCTCGACGGCCACTTCCACCGGGGAGCTGTTTTTT. Translating it yields CASSSTATSTGELFF.

The chain recombines TRBV30 with TRBJ2-5, with 9 bases lining up with TRBD1. V was pared by 5 bases and J by 5 bases, with 9 bases of the junction left unmatched. Germline V gene lookup returns CDR1 GTSNPN and CDR2 SVGIG (reference sequence). There are 14 residues in the CDR3. DNA for the CDR3: TGTGCCTGGCATCCGGGACAGGGTGGTGAGACCCAGTACTTC. It codes for CAWHPGQGGETQYF.

The gene calls are TRBV28 and TRBJ2-7; 11 positions agree with TRBD2. V lost 5 bases to trimming and J lost 5 bases; unmatched junction nucleotides: 8. Germline V gene sequence: CDR1 MDHEN, CDR2 SYDVKM. The CDR3 spans 15 residues. For the CDR3, the DNA is TGTGCCAGCAGTCCACCTAGCGGGAGGCACAACGAGCAGTACTTC. Translation gives CASSPPSGRHNEQYF.

The genes are TRBV5-6 and TRBJ2-1; D is unresolved. Deletions cut 2 bases from V and 4 bases from J, with 10 bases between. This CDR3 region has 14 residues. The germline CDR1 and CDR2 sequences are SGHDT and YYEEEE. CDR3 DNA: TGTGCCAGCAGCTTTCTAGGGCCTTACAATGAGCAGTTCTTC. The encoded protein is CASSFLGPYNEQFF.

The V call is TRBV5-1, the J call TRBJ2-3; D is unclear. Germline CDR1 reads SGHRS; CDR2 reads YFSETQ. This CDR3 is 14 amino acids long. V lost 4 bases, J lost 2 bases, and 11 bases lay in between. The CDR3 is CASSPRADTDTQYF. The CDR3 nucleotides are TGCGCCAGCAGCCCTAGGGCAGACACAGATACGCAGTATTTT.

This chain connects TRBV18 to TRBJ2-5, with D unresolved. The germline gives CDR1 KGHSH, CDR2 LQKENI. CDR3 size: 12 residues. The ends were cut back, 3 bases at V and 5 bases at J, with 7 bases in the middle. CDR3 sequence: CASSPLTETQYF. In nucleotides, the CDR3 is TGTGCCAGCTCACCTTTGACGGAGACCCAGTACTTC.

The J gene is TRBJ2-6, the V gene TRBV28, with TRBD1 matching 8 bases. V gave up 1 base and J gave up 4 bases; unmatched junction bases: 6. Germline CDR1 and CDR2: MDHEN and SYDVKM. The CDR3 extends over 17 amino acids. The CDR3 DNA reads TGTGCCAGCAGTTTATTGGACAGGGCGGGGGGGGCCAACGTCCTGACTTTC. It codes for CASSLLDRAGGANVLTF.

The chain employs TRBV5-1 and TRBJ1-1, with unresolved D. The germline CDR1 and CDR2 sequences are SGHRS and YFSETQ. V lost 0 bases and J lost 0, with 12 bases in between. This CDR3 is 16 amino acids long. CDR3 region: CASSLEGAGMNTEAFF. The CDR3 nucleotides are TGCGCCAGCAGCTTGGAAGGCGCGGGGATGAACACTGAAGCTTTCTTT. The full variable domain, its missing parts supplied by reference TRBV5-1 and TRBJ1-1, is KAGVTQTPRYLIKTRGQQVTLSCSPISGHRSVSWYQQTPGQGLQFLFEYFSETQRNKGNFPGRFSGRQFSNSRSEMNVSTLELGDSALYLCASSLEGAGMNTEAFFGQGTRLTVV.